Below are 15 T cell receptor beta chains sequenced from a single sample in a study of T cell clonotyping in hematopoietic cell transplantation. Only in-frame clones appear in the TCRdb table, and some are missing; sequencing was by immunoSEQ multiplex PCR. The sample lists 17,000 or so clones; 92% were seen once. Material for sequencing was peripheral blood mononuclear cells. The receptors originated from a man aged 40-49 years in good health. Some clones in this sample may be carry-over from other donors' samples.

This CDR3 is CASSEGENTEAFF. In nucleotides, the CDR3 is TGTGCCAGCAGTGAAGGAGAGAACACTGAAGCTTTCTTT. V gene TRBV25-1 combines with J gene TRBJ1-1; D is unresolved. This CDR3 contains 13 residues. The V gene's germline CDR1 is MGHDK and CDR2 SYGVNS. V was trimmed by 2 bases and J by 1 base, leaving 5 bases between them.

The chain employs TRBV9 and TRBJ2-2, with 9 bases matching TRBD1. From germline, CDR1 is SGDLS and CDR2 YYNGEE. V gave up 4 bases and J gave up 0 bases; unmatched junction bases: 7. The CDR3 contains 17 residues. In DNA form, the CDR3 reads TGTGCCAGCAGCCCCCAGGGACAGGGTACGAACACCGGGGAGCTGTTTTTT. Protein: CASSPQGQGTNTGELFF. Based on the CDR3 plus reference TRBV9 and TRBJ2-2, the full variable domain is DSGVTQTPKHLITATGQRVTLRCSPRSGDLSVYWYQQSLDQGLQFLIQYYNGEERAKGNILERFSAQQFPDLHSELNLSSLELGDSALYFCASSPQGQGTNTGELFFGEGSRLTVL.

This clone was counted only a few times. The chain carries TRBV19 and TRBJ1-6; no clear D. Germline V CDR1 and CDR2: LNHDA, SQIVND (reference sequence). This CDR3 spans 14 amino acids. Deletions cut 5 bases from V and 6 bases from J, with 11 bases between. The CDR3 loop reads CASSVTWSNSPLHF. As DNA, the CDR3 is TGTGCCAGTAGTGTTACATGGAGTAATTCACCCCTCCACTTT.

This clone came up once. This chain links TRBV29-1 with TRBJ2-5; D gene unclear. CDR1 SQVTM and CDR2 ANQGSEA come from the germline V gene. The CDR3 totals 12 residues. With 4 bases removed from V and 5 bases from J, the gap between germline ends came to 11 bases. The CDR3 bases are TGCAGCGTTGCTGGGTCTGGGGAGACCCAGTACTTC. This gives the protein CSVAGSGETQYF.

This clone was found once. This chain joins TRBV7-9 and TRBJ1-5; D gene unclear. The CDR3 is 15 residues long. V gave up 2 bases and J gave up 0 bases, with 8 bases separating them. CDR1 is SEHNR and CDR2 is FQNEAQ in the germline V gene (reference sequence). CDR3 nucleotide sequence: TGTGCCAGCAGCTTAAACGGTTATAGCAATCAGCCCCAGCATTTT. It codes for CASSLNGYSNQPQHF.

J is TRBJ2-1 and V is TRBV6-5; D remains unclear. CDR1 is MNHEY, CDR2 SVGAGI, per germline. The CDR3 runs to 13 residues. V was cut by 3 bases and J by 5 bases, with 8 bases left in between. CDR3 loop: CASSYSADNEQFF. DNA of the CDR3: TGTGCCAGCAGTTATTCGGCGGACAATGAGCAGTTCTTC.

The chain couples TRBV2 to TRBJ2-7; 8 bases are a match to TRBD2. Germline CDR1 reads SNHLY; CDR2 reads FYNNEI. V lost 6 bases, J lost 2 bases, and 9 bases stayed unmatched. The CDR3 is 15 amino acids. The CDR3 DNA reads TGTGCCAGCAGCCTCGCAGGACTAGCCGCCTACGAGCAGTACTTC. It is translated as CASSLAGLAAYEQYF.

The genes are TRBV10-3 and TRBJ2-3; the D gene is possibly TRBD1 (5 bases). With 0 bases removed from V and 8 bases from J, the gap between germline ends came to 15 bases. This CDR3 spans 15 amino acids. The germline V gene encodes CDR1 ENHRY and CDR2 SYGVKD. The CDR3 coding sequence is TGTGCCATCAGTGAGTCGATAGGTGAGCAGGGTACGCAGTATTTT. Translating it yields CAISESIGEQGTQYF.

The chain carries TRBV11-2 and TRBJ2-7; 10 bases align to TRBD2. Germline loops: CDR1 SGHAT, CDR2 FQNNGV. Trimming cost V 4 bases and J 4 bases; bases outside gene matches: 4. The CDR3 runs to 14 residues. CDR3 residues: CASSSLAGVYEQYF. The CDR3 nucleotides are TGTGCCAGCAGCTCTCTAGCGGGAGTATACGAGCAGTACTTC.

This chain joins TRBV6-5 and TRBJ2-5, with 8 nucleotides matching TRBD2. The CDR3 totals 14 residues. Germline V lookup: CDR1 MNHEY, CDR2 SVGAGI. After removal of 4 bases from V and 3 bases from J, the junction contained 4 bases not matched to a gene. The CDR3 reads CASSLGSGKETQYF. The CDR3 nucleotides are TGTGCCAGCAGTTTAGGTAGCGGGAAAGAGACCCAGTACTTC.

J is TRBJ2-7 and V is TRBV9; D may be TRBD1 (5 bases). The CDR3 runs 14 residues. Germline CDR1 is SGDLS and CDR2 is YYNGEE. V lost 3 bases and J 6 bases, leaving 16 bases between the germline ends. CDR3 sequence (DNA): TGTGCCAGCAGCGGGACAAGGATCTATCGCGAGCAGTACTTC. It yields the protein CASSGTRIYREQYF.

The V gene is TRBV2, the J gene TRBJ1-2; a weak D match, TRBD1 (5 bases). V was trimmed by 6 bases and J by 7 bases, leaving 12 bases between them. Germline V gene sequence: CDR1 SNHLY, CDR2 FYNNEI. The CDR3 spans 12 residues. In nucleotides, the CDR3 is TGTGCCAGCAGCGACCCGGGACGTGGCTACACCTTC. Translated, it gives CASSDPGRGYTF.

As DNA, the CDR3 is TGTGCCAGCAGTTCCCGGACCCCTCCCTACGAGCAGTACTTC. This codes for CASSSRTPPYEQYF. The chain employs TRBV27 and TRBJ2-7; D is unresolved. Germline V gene sequence: CDR1 MNHEY, CDR2 SMNVEV (reference sequence). With 4 bases removed from V and 2 bases from J, the gap between germline ends came to 12 bases. The CDR3 contains 14 residues.

V and J are TRBV25-1 and TRBJ2-7; TRBD2 might be the D (6 bases). Germline V gives CDR1 MGHDK, CDR2 SYGVNS. With 2 bases removed from V and 3 bases from J, the gap between germline ends came to 14 bases. The CDR3 totals 15 residues. The CDR3 DNA sequence: TGTGCCAGCAGTGAAGGAAAGGGACTGAACTACGAGCAGTACTTC. It is translated as CASSEGKGLNYEQYF.

The chain has TRBV29-1 and TRBJ2-3; the match to TRBD2 covers 10 bases. V lost 6 bases to trimming and J lost 3 bases; unmatched junction nucleotides: 6. Germline CDR1 is SQVTM and CDR2 is ANQGSEA. This CDR3 is built from 14 residues. The CDR3, as DNA: TGCAGCGTCTTACTAGCGGGGCGGACAGATACGCAGTATTTT. Translating gives CSVLLAGRTDTQYF.